This TCR beta chain was found in a study of T-cell memory formation after mild COVID-19. In germline, CDR1 is LGHNA, CDR2 YSLEER. This CDR3 has 15 amino acids. With V trimmed by 5 bases and J by 8 bases, 10 bases remained unmatched. MiXCR, applied by TCRdb to the 5' RACE reads, yields one record per CDR3 protein. The data show around 300,000 distinct CDR3 sequences, approximately 8% seen once. The chain uses TRBV4-3 and TRBJ2-1; 9 nucleotides align to TRBD2. The TCR was taken from a man aged 18 to 29 who had mild COVID-19 (a few samples of this study predate the infection). Cell type and time point are not known. The sample consisted of PBMCs or a T cell subset sorted from them (not recorded which). The CDR3 sequence: CASSERGTSLDEQFF. CDR3 nucleotide sequence: TGCGCCAGCAGCGAACGCGGGACTAGCTTGGATGAGCAGTTCTTC.